These 14 T cell receptor beta chains originate from one sample sequenced in a study of response to subunit inactivated influenza vaccine. TCRdb independently ran MiXCR on the RT-PCR reads; one entry per CDR3 protein. The data contain 500,000 or so distinct CDR3 sequences, approximately 11% of them singletons. The sequences come from PBMCs from blood, collected about 6 weeks after vaccination. These receptors all stem from a man aged 50-60 years who received an inactivated influenza vaccine.

The V and J genes are TRBV5-1 and TRBJ2-7; D might be TRBD2 (6 bases). CDR3 length: 15 residues. Germline lookup yields CDR1 SGHRS and CDR2 YFSETQ. Trimming cost V 2 bases and J 1 base, with 13 bases left between them. The CDR3 region has the DNA TGCGCCAGCAGCTTCGACGGGAGCCTTTCCTACGAGCAGTACTTC. This sequence encodes CASSFDGSLSYEQYF.

This clonotype was seen a few times. V is TRBV15 and J is TRBJ2-2; TRBD1 agrees at 7 bases. After removal of 0 bases from V and 5 bases from J, the junction contained 21 bases not matched to a gene. The germline V gene encodes CDR1 LNHNV and CDR2 YYDKDF (reference sequence). CDR3 length equals 21 residues. The CDR3 loop is CATSRDPRDRRYFVGTGELFF. CDR3 DNA sequence: TGTGCCACCAGCAGAGATCCGAGGGACAGACGTTACTTTGTGGGGACCGGGGAGCTGTTTTTT. Together with reference TRBV15 and TRBJ2-2, the CDR3 gives the full variable domain: DAMVIQNPRYQVTQFGKPVTLSCSQTLNHNVMYWYQQKSSQAPKLLFHYYDKDFNNEADTPDNFQSRRPNTSFCFLDIRSPGLGDTAMYLCATSRDPRDRRYFVGTGELFFGEGSRLTVL.

This clonotype was seen more than once but under ten times. The chain has TRBV24-1 and TRBJ2-1, with a possible D match to TRBD2 (5 bases). V shed 4 bases and J shed 6 bases, with 27 bases lying between them. Germline V gives CDR1 KGHDR, CDR2 SFDVKD. This CDR3 has 19 residues. The CDR3 coding sequence is TGTGCCACCAGTGAAAAGGGAGTGCGACCCGATACCCTTAGCAATGAGCAGTTCTTC. It yields the protein CATSEKGVRPDTLSNEQFF.

The rearrangement joins TRBV12-3 or TRBV12-4 to TRBJ2-1, with TRBD2 matching over 7 bases. This CDR3 region has 16 residues. V lost 7 bases and J lost 3; bases outside the gene matches: 12. The CDR3: CASTFLIGTNYNEQFF. In DNA, the CDR3 is TGTGCCAGCACTTTCCTGATCGGGACTAACTACAATGAGCAGTTCTTC.

In this sample, this clonotype turned up a few times. The chain couples TRBV5-1 to TRBJ2-1; weak D call: TRBD1 (5 bases). Trimming removed 2 bases at V and 4 bases at J, with 10 bases between. Germline V gene sequence: CDR1 SGHRS, CDR2 YFSETQ. The CDR3 consists of 14 residues. The CDR3 is CASSFAAGYNEQFF. CDR3 in DNA: TGCGCCAGCAGCTTTGCGGCAGGGTACAATGAGCAGTTCTTC.

This clonotype was detected a few times. The CDR3 DNA is TGTGCCAGCTCCCGGGCTAGCGGGGGGCCTGGTACGCAGTATTTT. Translation: CASSRASGGPGTQYF. The chain links TRBV18 to TRBJ2-3; 11 positions match TRBD2. With V trimmed by 6 bases and J by 8 bases, 10 bases remained unmatched. The CDR3 extends over 15 amino acids. Germline values: CDR1 KGHSH, CDR2 LQKENI.

This clonotype came up many times. The CDR3 DNA sequence: TGTGCCAGCAGCTTGGGGGGACAGGGCGGCTATGGCTACACCTTC. Its protein is CASSLGGQGGYGYTF. This rearrangement joins TRBV5-5 to TRBJ1-2; 9 nucleotides agree with TRBD1. Germline V gene lookup returns CDR1 SGHKS and CDR2 YYEKEE (reference sequence). CDR3 length: 15 amino acids. V gave up 0 bases and J gave up 4 bases; unmatched junction bases: 4. Full variable domain (rest looked up from reference TRBV5-5 and TRBJ1-2): DAGVTQSPTHLIKTRGQQVTLRCSPISGHKSVSWYQQVLGQGPQFIFQYYEKEERGRGNFPDRFSARQFPNYSSELNVNALLLGDSALYLCASSLGGQGGYGYTFGSGTRLTVV.

Notes on this clonotype: One end of the junction fails to match germline, which may point to a read error. The chain joins TRBV6-2 or TRBV6-3 to TRBJ2-1, with 9 bases fitting TRBD2. The germline V gene encodes CDR1 MNHEY and CDR2 SVGEGT. CDR3 length: 14 amino acids. In nucleotides, the CDR3 is TGTGCCAGCAGTAAGACTAGCGGCTACAATGAGCTGTTCTTC. Translation gives CASSKTSGYNELFF.

As to this clonotype: This may arise from a read error, as a much more abundant clone is one base away. This chain uses TRBV12-3 or TRBV12-4 with TRBJ2-2; no reliable D call. The CDR3 is 11 amino acids. CDR3 DNA sequence: TGTGCCAGCAGTTGGACCGTGGAGCTGTTTTTT. It encodes CASSWTVELFF.

This clonotype appeared many times. The V call is TRBV29-1, the J call TRBJ2-3; TRBD2 might be the D (5 bases). The CDR3 loop spans 12 amino acids. Trimming removed 8 bases at V and 6 bases at J, with 15 bases between. Germline V gene data show CDR1 as SQVTM and CDR2 as ANQGSEA. CDR3 residues: CSLRLARDTQYF. Here the CDR3 DNA reads TGCAGCCTTAGGCTAGCCAGGGATACGCAGTATTTT.

In this sample, this clonotype turned up many times. The V gene is TRBV7-2, the J gene TRBJ2-5, with 11 bases matching TRBD2. CDR3 length: 14 amino acids. Germline assignment: CDR1 SGHTA and CDR2 FQGNSA. The V and J ends lost 1 base and 10 bases, in that order; junction bases with no gene match: 5. The CDR3 DNA reads as TGTGCCAGCAGCTTAGTGAGGCTAGCGGGGGGCCAGTACTTC. Protein sequence: CASSLVRLAGGQYF.

On this clonotype: The junction does not match germline at one end; this may be a read error. This sequence joins TRBV20-1 and TRBJ1-6; no clear D. The CDR3 is 12 residues long. CDR1 is DFQATT and CDR2 is SNEGSKA in the germline V gene (reference sequence). CDR3 sequence: CSARDMRSPLNF. DNA for the CDR3: TGCAGTGCTAGAGACATGAGGTCACCCCTCAACTTT.

This clonotype has more than one count but fewer than ten. The genes are TRBV6-5 and TRBJ2-1, with TRBD2 as a possible D gene (6 bases). Germline V gives CDR1 MNHEY, CDR2 SVGAGI. V gave up 3 bases and J gave up 5 bases, with 26 bases separating them. CDR3 size: 19 residues. In DNA, the CDR3 is TGTGCCAGCAGTTATAACCCCCTAGCGATCTGGCCGCCCCACAATGAGCAGTTCTTC. This translates into CASSYNPLAIWPPHNEQFF.

This sequence joins TRBV27 and TRBJ2-5; 8 bases map to TRBD2. CDR3 length equals 15 residues. Germline CDR1 MNHEY, CDR2 SMNVEV (reference sequence). Unmatched junction bases numbered 9, after V lost 7 bases and J lost 2 bases. The CDR3 nucleotides are TGTGCCAGCACCCCTGTAGCGGGGCAACAAGAGACCCAGTACTTC. It encodes CASTPVAGQQETQYF.